This T cell receptor (beta chain) was observed in a study of T-cell reconstitution after alpha-beta-depleted transplantation in children. Findings of the study overall: Reportedly, alpha-beta T cells present about two months post-transplant originated from several hundred expanded clones of graft origin. A year had passed since transplant, and T-cell counts and diversity by then came mostly from newly produced T cells. The study traced high day-60 TCRbeta diversity in some patients to surviving recipient T cells and thymic progenitors.

As to this clonotype: Antigen: not known.

The CDR3 has 11 amino acids. CDR1 SQVTM and CDR2 ANQGSEA come from the germline V gene. V dropped 3 bases and J dropped 9 bases, with 11 bases sitting between them. The TCRbeta library was prepared with unique molecular identifiers. One entry per CDR3 protein results from TCRdb running MiXCR on the PCR reads. The sample holds approximately 250,000 distinct CDR3 sequences, about 26% seen once. The origin of this receptor is a girl aged 2-10 years with Fanconi anemia, due to receive a stem cell transplant. The sample consisted of PBMCs, taken before TCRalphabeta/CD19-depleted stem cell transplant. V usage is TRBV29-1 and J usage is TRBJ1-2, with unresolved D. The CDR3, as DNA: TGCAGCGTTGATTTCCGGGATCGCTACACCTTC. This gives the protein CSVDFRDRYTF.